The 7 T cell receptor beta chains below were found in one sample sequenced in a study of shared clonotypes between healthy human individuals. Clones were sequenced by immunoSEQ multiplex PCR, and TCRdb holds only the in-frame ones, with some missing. Altogether 1,400,000 or so clones are present, approximately 98.5% being singletons, with the ten largest covering 0.36%. The specimen was naive CD4+ T cells sorted from blood. Subset indicated: CD45RA+ positively selected. These receptors were collected from a man aged 25-45 years in good health.

This chain connects TRBV13 to TRBJ2-1; TRBD2 agrees at 12 bases. V lost 10 bases, J lost 7 bases, and 8 bases stayed unmatched. The CDR3 is made up of 14 amino acids. CDR1 is PRHDT, CDR2 FYEKMQ, per germline (reference sequence). CDR3 sequence (DNA): TGTGCCACTCGACTAGCGGGAGCGAGGAATGAGCAGTTCTTC. This gives the protein CATRLAGARNEQFF.

The gene calls are TRBV4-2 and TRBJ2-3; TRBD1 matches at 10 bases. CDR3 length equals 15 residues. V gave up 5 bases and J gave up 3 bases; unmatched junction bases: 5. Germline V lookup: CDR1 LGHNA, CDR2 YNFKEQ. The CDR3 sequence is CASSLGDRGTDTQYF. As DNA, the CDR3 is TGTGCCAGCAGCTTGGGGGACAGGGGAACAGATACGCAGTATTTT.

Regarding this clone: An end of the junction differs from the germline gene, which may be a read error. The chain joins TRBV7-7 to TRBJ2-1; maybe TRBD2 (5 bases). CDR3 length: 14 amino acids. Germline V gene lookup returns CDR1 SSHAT and CDR2 FNYEAQ (reference sequence). This CDR3 is CASSPRAGYNEQFF. CDR3 bases: TGTGCTAGCAGCCCCCGGGCGGGCTACAATGAGCAGTTCTTC.

V and J are TRBV5-1 and TRBJ2-7; 8 nucleotides agree with TRBD2. Trimming cost V 1 base and J 3 bases; bases outside gene matches: 9. The germline V gene has CDR1 SGHRS and CDR2 YFSETQ. The CDR3 consists of 16 residues. The CDR3 DNA is TGCGCCAGCAGCTTGTCATCGGTAGCGGGAAACTACGAGCAGTACTTC. Translating gives CASSLSSVAGNYEQYF.

J is TRBJ2-5 and V is TRBV4-2; a weak D match, TRBD1 (6 bases). V was cut by 0 bases and J by 4 bases, with 6 bases left in between. Germline V gene sequence: CDR1 LGHNA, CDR2 YNFKEQ. This CDR3 is built from 13 residues. The CDR3 sequence: CASSQDRGETQYF. Written as DNA, the CDR3 is TGTGCCAGCAGCCAAGACAGGGGAGAGACCCAGTACTTC.

The CDR3 sequence is CASNTSGKEQYF. The CDR3 coding sequence is TGTGCCAGCAATACTTCCGGAAAGGAGCAGTACTTC. This chain links TRBV28 with TRBJ2-7; D gene unclear. The CDR3 totals 12 residues. Germline lookup yields CDR1 MDHEN and CDR2 SYDVKM. The germline V and J ends were trimmed by 7 bases and 7 bases, with 14 bases remaining between them.

A single count supports this clone. The CDR3 spells CASSLVQSPYGYTF. The DNA for the CDR3 is TGTGCCAGCAGTTTAGTCCAGAGCCCCTATGGCTACACCTTC. V is TRBV28 and J is TRBJ1-2; D is undetermined. V lost 2 bases and J 4 bases, leaving 11 bases between the germline ends. The germline V gene has CDR1 MDHEN and CDR2 SYDVKM. The CDR3 is 14 amino acids.